This entry describes one T cell receptor (beta chain). This record belongs to a study of blood T cell repertoires in COVID-19. Overall study: Italy, Spain and the United States were the sources of the convalescent and acute COVID-19 samples. T cells, B-cell-depleted T cells, or PBMCs supplied cDNA or gDNA.

Germline lookup yields CDR1 MGHRA and CDR2 YSYEKL. V was pared by 4 bases and J by 0 bases, with 6 bases of the junction left unmatched. The CDR3 is 17 residues long. In the original processing: Counts of nucleated cells, estimated from reference gene primer amplification, were obtained. Method: immunoSEQ multiplex PCR; TCRdb's copy keeps in-frame clones and lacks some. V and J calls plus clone size are reproduced from that table; the DNA served to infer D and trimming. Of some 350,000 clones in the sample, 65% to 85% were seen once. The chain employs TRBV4-1 and TRBJ2-3; 11 nucleotides align to TRBD2. Sequenced input: peripheral blood. The TCR originated in a man aged 25-45 years with active or convalescent COVID-19. The chain's CDR3 is CASSPLGLAVSTDTQYF. In DNA form, the CDR3 reads TGCGCCAGCAGCCCGCTGGGACTAGCGGTTAGCACAGATACGCAGTATTTT.